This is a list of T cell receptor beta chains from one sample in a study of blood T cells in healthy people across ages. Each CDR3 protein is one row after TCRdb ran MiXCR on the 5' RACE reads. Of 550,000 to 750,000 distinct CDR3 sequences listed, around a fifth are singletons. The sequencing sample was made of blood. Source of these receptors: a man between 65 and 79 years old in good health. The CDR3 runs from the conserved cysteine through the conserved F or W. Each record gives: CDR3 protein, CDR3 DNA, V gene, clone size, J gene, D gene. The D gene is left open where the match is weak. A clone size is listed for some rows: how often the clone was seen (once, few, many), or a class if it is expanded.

CDR3aa: CASSPSSDSSQETQYF
CDR3nt: TGTGCCAGCTCACCCTCTTCCGACAGTTCCCAAGAGACCCAGTACTTC
v_gene: TRBV18
abundance: few
j_gene: TRBJ2-5
d_gene: .

CDR3aa: CASSQFIGGYEQYF
CDR3nt: TGTGCCAGCAGCCAATTTATAGGGGGCTACGAGCAGTACTTC
v_gene: TRBV16
abundance: many
j_gene: TRBJ2-7
d_gene: .

CDR3aa: CSASISDSNGYTF
CDR3nt: TGCAGTGCATCTATCTCAGATTCGAATGGCTACACCTTC
v_gene: TRBV20-1
abundance: few
j_gene: TRBJ1-2
d_gene: .

CDR3aa: CSAVTGVSYEQYF
CDR3nt: TGCAGTGCTGTGACAGGGGTGTCCTACGAGCAGTACTTC
v_gene: TRBV20-1
abundance: .
j_gene: TRBJ2-7
d_gene: TRBD1

CDR3aa: CSARVLGGPNNEQFF
CDR3nt: TGCAGTGCTAGAGTTTTGGGAGGGCCTAACAATGAGCAGTTCTTC
v_gene: TRBV20-1
abundance: .
j_gene: TRBJ2-1
d_gene: TRBD2

CDR3aa: CASSQAAGSRYEQYF
CDR3nt: TGCGCCAGCAGCCAGGCAGCGGGATCTCGCTACGAGCAGTACTTC
v_gene: TRBV4-1
abundance: .
j_gene: TRBJ2-7
d_gene: TRBD2

CDR3aa: CASSPDWYQETQYF
CDR3nt: TGTGCCAGCAGTCCCGACTGGTACCAAGAGACCCAGTACTTC
v_gene: TRBV27
abundance: .
j_gene: TRBJ2-5
d_gene: .

CDR3aa: CSATPRTSGGGNGQFF
CDR3nt: TGCAGTGCCACCCCACGGACTAGCGGAGGTGGGAATGGGCAGTTCTTC
v_gene: TRBV20-1
abundance: .
j_gene: TRBJ2-1
d_gene: TRBD2

CDR3aa: CASSPAQSPRSEQYF
CDR3nt: TGTGCCAGCTCACCAGCCCAATCCCCCAGGAGCGAGCAGTACTTC
v_gene: TRBV18
abundance: few
j_gene: TRBJ2-7
d_gene: .

CDR3aa: CASSVDRGYEQYF
CDR3nt: TGTGCCAGCAGCGTGGACAGGGGATACGAGCAGTACTTC
v_gene: TRBV5-6
abundance: many
j_gene: TRBJ2-7
d_gene: TRBD1

CDR3aa: CSVSADGFEGFF
CDR3nt: TGCAGCGTATCCGCGGACGGTTTCGAGGGCTTCTTT
v_gene: TRBV29-1
abundance: few
j_gene: TRBJ1-1
d_gene: .

CDR3aa: CASSEGQGANYGYTF
CDR3nt: TGTGCCAGCAGTGAAGGACAGGGGGCGAACTATGGCTACACCTTC
v_gene: TRBV6-1
abundance: few
j_gene: TRBJ1-2
d_gene: TRBD1

CDR3aa: CASSQVHNEQFF
CDR3nt: TGCGCCAGCAGCCAAGTACACAATGAGCAGTTCTTC
v_gene: TRBV4-1
abundance: many
j_gene: TRBJ2-1
d_gene: .

CDR3aa: CSASLDREYLTEAFF
CDR3nt: TGCAGTGCTAGCCTGGACAGGGAGTATCTCACTGAAGCTTTCTTT
v_gene: TRBV20-1
abundance: few
j_gene: TRBJ1-1
d_gene: TRBD1

CDR3aa: CASSVPWTTELYNEQFF
CDR3nt: TGCGCCAGCAGCGTACCCTGGACCACGGAATTATACAATGAGCAGTTCTTC
v_gene: TRBV5-1
abundance: .
j_gene: TRBJ2-1
d_gene: .

CDR3aa: CASSVELRGRNNEQFF
CDR3nt: TGTGCCAGCAGCGTAGAATTGCGCGGGAGAAACAATGAGCAGTTCTTC
v_gene: TRBV9
abundance: .
j_gene: TRBJ2-1
d_gene: TRBD2

CDR3aa: CAITTGLAAYEQYF
CDR3nt: TGTGCCATCACCACGGGACTAGCCGCATACGAGCAGTACTTC
v_gene: TRBV10-3
abundance: .
j_gene: TRBJ2-7
d_gene: TRBD2

CDR3aa: CASSAWDRPTNEKLFF
CDR3nt: TGTGCCAGCAGCGCTTGGGACCGACCAACTAATGAAAAACTGTTTTTT
v_gene: TRBV7-6
abundance: few
j_gene: TRBJ1-4
d_gene: .